This TCR beta chain appears in the sequencing data of a study of shared clonotypes between healthy human individuals. Libraries were prepared by immunoSEQ multiplex PCR; TCRdb keeps only in-frame clonotypes and omits some of them. The profile shows 400,000 or so clones, roughly 96% of them singletons. The V end lost 4 bases, the J end lost 2 bases, and 16 bases lay between the germline ends. Germline CDR1 SGDLS, CDR2 YYNGEE. CDR3 length: 15 amino acids. The sequence was collected from a man aged 25-45 years in good health. Specimen: memory CD8+ T cells sorted from blood. Subset meaning: CD45RO+ cells pooled with CCR7-negative TemRA cells. This sequence joins TRBV9 and TRBJ2-7, with D tentatively TRBD1 or TRBD2 (5 bases each). The CDR3 region is CASSLKGRLAYEQYF. The CDR3 nucleotides are TGTGCCAGCAGCCTTAAGGGACGTCTCGCCTACGAGCAGTACTTC.